What follows are 15 T cell receptor beta chains derived from one specimen sequenced in a study of cytomegalovirus exposure and HLA in healthy donors (dated by TCRdb to about 2017). Library method: the immunoSEQ multiplex PCR assay. In TCRdb, the immuneACCESS table is reduced to in-frame sequences with V and J assigned. These tables do not hold every clone; where another copy was compared, an unresolved V gene accounts for under half, and the others remain unexplained. In this sample the table shows 250,000 to 300,000 clones, about 86% of which occur a single time. The biggest ten clones account for about 1% of the sample. The sequencing input was PBMCs. Receptors were obtained from a woman aged 18-29 years in good health and CMV-seronegative.

The rearrangement uses TRBV6-1 and TRBJ1-2; 7 positions match TRBD1. Trimming at V came to 10 bases and at J to 3 bases, leaving 11 bases not matched to a gene. The CDR3 extends over 14 amino acids. CDR1 is MNHNS and CDR2 is SASEGT in the germline V gene. DNA for the CDR3: TGTGCCACTGATGATACAGGGGACTACTATGGCTACACCTTC. Protein: CATDDTGDYYGYTF.

CDR3 sequence reads: CASSFWTDEREGNGYNEQFF. The CDR3 DNA reads as TGTGCCAGCAGCTTCTGGACTGACGAGCGGGAGGGGAATGGGTACAATGAGCAGTTCTTC. The genes are TRBV11-3 and TRBJ2-1; 10 bases are shared with TRBD2. V shed 3 bases, J shed 4 bases, and the junction held 18 bases outside the gene matches. Germline values: CDR1 SGHNT, CDR2 YENEEA. The CDR3 loop spans 20 amino acids.

The chain has TRBV30 and TRBJ2-5, with 10 bases matching TRBD2. Germline V lookup: CDR1 GTSNPN, CDR2 SVGIG (reference sequence). This CDR3 spans 16 amino acids. With V trimmed by 2 bases and J by 5 bases, 11 bases remained unmatched. The CDR3 spells CAWSSVAGGLSETQYF. CDR3 DNA sequence: TGTGCCTGGAGTTCGGTAGCGGGAGGCTTATCGGAGACCCAGTACTTC.

This clone showed up just a few times. The chain has TRBV29-1 and TRBJ1-2; 9 nucleotides agree with TRBD1. Germline assignment: CDR1 SQVTM and CDR2 ANQGSEA. The J segment lost 8 bases and the V segment lost 4 bases, leaving 5 bases of the junction unmatched. CDR3 length: 12 residues. The CDR3 region is CSVVGGQGGYTF. CDR3 DNA sequence: TGCAGCGTTGTTGGGGGACAGGGAGGCTACACCTTC. The whole variable domain, remainder taken from reference TRBV29-1 and TRBJ1-2, is SAVISQKPSRDICQRGTSLTIQCQVDSQVTMMFWYRQQPGQSLTLIATANQGSEATYESGFVIDKFPISRPNLTFSTLTVSNMSPEDSSIYLCSVVGGQGGYTFGSGTRLTVV.

This chain connects TRBV7-2 to TRBJ2-7; 7 bases agree with TRBD2. V lost 5 bases and J lost 2; bases outside the gene matches: 6. The CDR3 totals 14 residues. Germline assignment: CDR1 SGHTA and CDR2 FQGNSA. The CDR3 sequence: CASSPGLEPYEQYF. The CDR3 DNA follows: TGTGCCAGCAGCCCCGGACTAGAACCCTACGAGCAGTACTTC.

The rearrangement links TRBV5-4 to TRBJ1-1; no reliable D call. This CDR3 is 13 amino acids long. Trimming pared 4 bases from V and 0 bases from J, leaving 7 bases between. Looked up from germline, CDR1 is SGHNT and CDR2 is YYREEE (reference sequence). The CDR3 reads CASSKTMNTEAFF. The CDR3, as DNA: TGTGCCAGCAGCAAGACAATGAACACTGAAGCTTTCTTT. The variable domain in full, completed from reference TRBV5-4 and TRBJ1-1, reads ETGVTQSPTHLIKTRGQQVTLRCSSQSGHNTVSWYQQALGQGPQFIFQYYREEENGRGNFPPRFSGLQFPNYSSELNVNALELDDSALYLCASSKTMNTEAFFGQGTRLTVV.

This clone occurred once. The CDR3 region has the DNA TGTGCCAGCAGTTTACAACGTCTAGCTGCCACAGATACGCAGTATTTT. Translated, it gives CASSLQRLAATDTQYF. V and J are TRBV27 and TRBJ2-3; possible D gene TRBD2, 5 bases. Germline loops: CDR1 MNHEY, CDR2 SMNVEV (reference sequence). Trimming cost V 2 bases and J 2 bases, with 14 bases left between them. This CDR3 comprises 16 residues.

This sequence joins TRBV7-9 and TRBJ1-5; 8 bases are shared with TRBD1. Trimming at V came to 5 bases and at J to 5 bases, leaving 8 bases not matched to a gene. The CDR3 sequence is 15 residues long. Germline CDR1 and CDR2: SEHNR and FQNEAQ (reference sequence). The CDR3 DNA reads TGTGCCAGCAGCGCCGACAGGGGTGCTGATCAGCCCCAGCATTTT. As protein: CASSADRGADQPQHF.

The chain has TRBV29-1 and TRBJ1-5; 8 bases are shared with TRBD1. The junction had 8 bases not matched to a gene; V was cut back by 6 bases and J by 7 bases. There are 13 residues in the CDR3. Germline assignment: CDR1 SQVTM and CDR2 ANQGSEA. CDR3 amino acids: CSVTTGVGQPQHF. In nucleotides, the CDR3 is TGCAGCGTAACGACAGGGGTGGGGCAGCCCCAGCATTTT.

The V gene is TRBV5-1, the J gene TRBJ1-2; TRBD1 matches at 10 bases. The CDR3 loop spans 15 amino acids. In germline, CDR1 is SGHRS, CDR2 YFSETQ. The V and J ends lost 3 bases and 2 bases, in that order; junction bases with no gene match: 4. The CDR3 DNA follows: TGCGCCAGCAGCTCCGGGACAGGGGTGAACTATGGCTACACCTTC. It specifies CASSSGTGVNYGYTF.

The chain has TRBV27 and TRBJ2-1, with 7 nucleotides matching TRBD1. The V segment lost 1 base and the J segment 0 bases; nucleotides outside the gene matches: 3. The germline V gene encodes CDR1 MNHEY and CDR2 SMNVEV (reference sequence). The CDR3 runs 16 residues. The CDR3 loop reads CASSLLGDSSYNEQFF. For the CDR3, the DNA is TGTGCCAGCAGTTTATTGGGGGACAGCTCCTACAATGAGCAGTTCTTC.

The rearrangement uses TRBV11-3 and TRBJ2-7, with D maybe TRBD1 (7 bases). Trimming cost V 4 bases and J 7 bases, with 14 bases left between them. The CDR3 is 13 amino acids. Germline V gene sequence: CDR1 SGHNT, CDR2 YENEEA. The CDR3 nucleotides are TGTGCCAGCAGCTCTTCAGGGGGGTGGGAGCAGTACTTC. It yields the protein CASSSSGGWEQYF.

V and J are TRBV18 and TRBJ2-1; 7 bases fit TRBD1. This CDR3 spans 14 amino acids. The junction had 6 bases not matched to a gene; V was cut back by 3 bases and J by 7 bases. The germline gives CDR1 KGHSH, CDR2 LQKENI. The CDR3 loop is CASSPGTVNNEQFF. CDR3 coding DNA: TGTGCCAGCTCACCCGGGACAGTCAATAATGAGCAGTTCTTC.

This chain links TRBV9 with TRBJ1-4; 10 bases align to TRBD1. Germline loops: CDR1 SGDLS, CDR2 YYNGEE. This CDR3 spans 14 amino acids. The V and J ends lost 4 bases and 7 bases, in that order; junction bases with no gene match: 4. As DNA, the CDR3 is TGTGCCAGCAGCACCAGGGACAGGGGTGAAAAACTGTTTTTT. Residues: CASSTRDRGEKLFF. The full variable domain, rest sourced from reference TRBV9 and TRBJ1-4, is DSGVTQTPKHLITATGQRVTLRCSPRSGDLSVYWYQQSLDQGLQFLIQYYNGEERAKGNILERFSAQQFPDLHSELNLSSLELGDSALYFCASSTRDRGEKLFFGSGTQLSVL.

The chain combines TRBV29-1 with TRBJ1-4; possibly TRBD1 for D (5 bases). V lost 4 bases to trimming and J lost 1 base, with 13 bases between them. Germline assignment: CDR1 SQVTM and CDR2 ANQGSEA. CDR3 length: 15 amino acids. Here the CDR3 DNA reads TGCAGCGTTGGGCGCACAGGCCTAACTAATGAAAAACTGTTTTTT. Its protein product is CSVGRTGLTNEKLFF. Full variable domain (remainder filled in from reference TRBV29-1 and TRBJ1-4): SAVISQKPSRDICQRGTSLTIQCQVDSQVTMMFWYRQQPGQSLTLIATANQGSEATYESGFVIDKFPISRPNLTFSTLTVSNMSPEDSSIYLCSVGRTGLTNEKLFFGSGTQLSVL.